The source of this TCR beta chain is a study of CD8+ T cells in alopecia areata. Study as a whole: The investigators scored severity in treated patients by the percentage of affected scalp area. Study outcomes and limitations: Lesional tissue from the scalp (especially in alopecia totalis/universalis) showed higher clonality than normal scalp. Many of the expanded lesional clones endured in scalp and blood while on tofacitinib.

Treatment defined: oral pan-JAK inhibitor, 5-10 mg twice daily. J gave up 5 bases and V 4 bases, and 9 bases lay outside the gene matches. The CDR3 is made up of 16 amino acids. Germline V gives CDR1 SGHDT, CDR2 YYEEEE. Extraction of RNA preceded its reverse transcription into cDNA, which served as the sequencing template. Libraries were prepared by immunoSEQ multiplex PCR; TCRdb keeps only in-frame clonotypes and omits some of them. The data hold about 100,000 clones, with about 44% observed a single time. This clone was seen a handful of times. Its antigen is as yet unknown. The gene calls are TRBV5-6 and TRBJ2-7, with 13 bases matching TRBD2. The sample consisted of CD8+ T cells sorted from blood, taken at week 24, from a patient treated with tofacitinib. The receptor was isolated from a human donor with alopecia areata. The CDR3 nucleotides are TGTGCCAGCAGCCCAACCGGACTAGCGGGAGCTCACGAGCAGTACTTC. Its protein is CASSPTGLAGAHEQYF.